This T cell receptor (beta chain) is from a study of T-cell reconstitution after alpha-beta-depleted transplantation in children. The V gene's germline CDR1 is SGDLS and CDR2 YYNGEE. This CDR3 spans 14 amino acids. The V gene end was trimmed by 3 bases and the J gene end by 2 bases; junction bases not matched to a gene: 4. At least ten counts were recorded for this clonotype. This sample's TCRbeta library carried unique molecular identifier barcodes. TCRdb analysed the PCR reads with MiXCR anew, one entry per CDR3 protein. The sample lists 350,000 to 450,000 distinct CDR3 sequences, roughly 15% occurring once.

This clonotype originated in a human donor who donated a stem cell graft to a child with Fanconi anemia. This specimen was PBMCs, taken from the stem cell graft. The genes are TRBV9 and TRBJ2-5, with 7 bases fitting TRBD2. CDR3 DNA: TGTGCCAGCAGCGGGGGGGGGACGCAAGAGACCCAGTACTTC. This sequence encodes CASSGGGTQETQYF.